The T cell receptor beta chain under discussion was sequenced for a study of blood T cell repertoires in COVID-19 (dated by TCRdb to the early 2020s). Regarding the complete study: Samples covering the acute and convalescent phases of COVID-19 were provided by collaborators in the United States, Italy and Spain. A de-identified subject ID, COVID-19 status, age in years and sex were almost always included in the sample metadata. The samples were drawn from two sources: the first 160 participants of the ongoing ImmuneRACE study, and approximately 1,300 subjects contributed by 6 global collaborators. Subjects who had been exposed to COVID-19, were actively infected with it, or had recovered from it provided the deeply sampled blood TCRbeta repertoires that made up the dataset. Where HLA class I and class II types were available, the types were taken from metadata supplied by the sample provider, not from assay-based typing. The prospective study material was composed of cDNA or gDNA derived from T cells, B-cell-depleted T cells, or PBMCs. The repertoires were released in a freely available public database intended as a resource for research on the immune response to SARS-CoV-2. Beyond this particular receptor, the publication reports: How much clinical and demographic metadata was included differed by source and by participant, and the metadata was provided uncurated.

To note about this clone: The specificity of this receptor is unknown. The sample holds no much larger clone one base away, and base qualities are not on file.

TCRbeta CDR3 regions were amplified from genomic DNA by means of the immunoSEQ Assay, a bias-controlled multiplex PCR. On the study's bioinformatics: Nucleated cell counts per sample were estimated from amplification of reference gene primers within the assay. To quantify the absolute abundance of each unique TCRbeta CDR3 rearrangement, sequence reads were collapsed and filtered. For each sample, productive Simpson clonality was calculated by taking the square root of Simpson's diversity index across productive rearrangements. TCRdb took over this immuneACCESS table, retaining in-frame rearrangements with V and J assigned. Such tables are incomplete; in checked studies, under half of the missing clones stem from an unresolved V gene, and the remainder is unexplained. Clone size and the V and J calls come from that table; the DNA yielded D and trimming. This sample is represented by roughly 130,000 clones; more than 90% of them were singletons. Approximately 3.7% of the sample lies in the top ten.

For CDR1 and CDR2, the germline V gene (reference sequence) lists SGHAT and FQDESV. The junction shows trimming of 5 bases on V and 8 bases on J, plus 4 bases between the germline ends. The CDR3 holds 10 amino acids from the cysteine to the phenylalanine. The CDR3 DNA has 30 bases and is translated from base 1. Collaborating institutions collected whole blood in K2EDTA tubes following their own protocols. Collaborator samples were shipped for TCRbeta analysis as frozen whole blood, isolated PBMCs, or DNA extracted from either sample type. The clonotype comes from a man aged 45-65 years with active COVID-19. Sequenced material: peripheral blood. Recombination linked TRBV11-1 to TRBJ1-5, with the D segment identity uncertain. The CDR3 amino acid sequence is: CASSREPQHF. The bases read TGTGCCAGCAGCCGGGAGCCCCAGCATTTT.